Listed here are 18 T cell receptor beta chains from one sample, sequenced in a study of vaccination and CD4 T cells after COVID-19. Indicated treatment: roughly 10-day PBMC culture with coronavirus spike peptide pools or control peptides (ViraFEST assay). With the Oncomine TCR Beta short-read assay, DNA from cultured CD4+ T cells was sequenced. One entry per CDR3 protein, called by TCRdb with MiXCR from the PCR reads. In the table there are about 11,000 distinct CDR3 sequences, about 53% of which are singletons. Their target antigens are unknown. The specimen sequenced was CD4+ T cells from blood, cultured in vitro. Receptors were obtained from a human donor who had recovered from COVID-19.

The J gene is TRBJ2-3, the V gene TRBV30; D gene uncertain. Germline V lookup: CDR1 GTSNPN, CDR2 SVGIG (reference sequence). The CDR3 extends over 12 amino acids. Trimming pared 5 bases from V and 12 bases from J, leaving 18 bases between. The CDR3 loop reads CAWVLSGLRQYF. The CDR3 DNA reads as TGTGCCTGGGTCTTGTCCGGCTTACGACAGTATTTT.

The chain combines TRBV6-1 with TRBJ1-2, with a possible D match to TRBD1 (5 bases). The CDR3 contains 15 residues. V shed 5 bases and J shed 3 bases, with 16 bases lying between them. The germline gives CDR1 MNHNS, CDR2 SASEGT. CDR3 sequence (DNA): TGTGCCAGCAGTCCCCCGTTAGACAGATACTATGGCTACACCTTC. Residues: CASSPPLDRYYGYTF.

This chain uses TRBV6-5 with TRBJ1-1, with no clear D. V was trimmed by 3 bases and J by 4 bases, leaving 15 bases between them. The germline V gene encodes CDR1 MNHEY and CDR2 SVGAGI. This CDR3 comprises 15 residues. The CDR3 here is CASSYDGLQGTEAFF. The CDR3 region has the DNA TGTGCCAGCAGTTATGACGGGCTACAAGGCACTGAAGCTTTCTTT.

V usage is TRBV20-1 and J usage is TRBJ2-2; 7 bases are a match to TRBD2. The germline V gene has CDR1 DFQATT and CDR2 SNEGSKA (reference sequence). The ends lost 5 bases at V and 3 bases at J; junction bases unmatched: 9. This CDR3 region has 15 residues. The CDR3: CSAPNGLEDTGELFF. CDR3 nucleotides: TGCAGTGCTCCGAACGGACTAGAAGACACCGGGGAGCTGTTTTTT.

The sample holds a few counts of this clonotype. V is TRBV29-1 and J is TRBJ1-1; D might be TRBD1 (6 bases). In germline, CDR1 is SQVTM, CDR2 ANQGSEA. V lost 5 bases, J lost 0 bases, and 13 bases lay in between. CDR3 length equals 14 residues. The CDR3 region has the DNA TGCAGCGTTCAAGGGACACTCATGAACACTGAAGCTTTCTTT. It specifies CSVQGTLMNTEAFF.

The chain carries TRBV7-2 and TRBJ2-1; 8 nucleotides match TRBD1. Looked up from germline, CDR1 is SGHTA and CDR2 is FQGNSA. The length of the CDR3 is 15 residues. V dropped 1 base and J dropped 4; count of bases not matched to a gene: 3. The DNA of the CDR3 is TGTGCCAGCAGCTTAGGCCAGGGGGCTTACAATGAGCAGTTCTTC. The encoded protein is CASSLGQGAYNEQFF.

J is TRBJ2-3 and V is TRBV2, with 10 bases fitting TRBD2. The CDR3 runs 17 residues. The ends lost 8 bases at V and 0 bases at J; junction bases unmatched: 11. Per germline, CDR1 SNHLY and CDR2 FYNNEI. Here the CDR3 reads CASHSSGGHMSTDTQYF. The CDR3 region has the DNA TGTGCCAGCCATTCTAGCGGGGGCCATATGAGCACAGATACGCAGTATTTT.

CDR3 DNA: TGTGCCAGCACCGAAGCTCAGGGGGGGTACAATGAGCAGTTCTTC. This gives the protein CASTEAQGGYNEQFF. This chain uses TRBV6-1 with TRBJ2-1; either TRBD1 or TRBD2 may supply D (7 bases each). Germline V gives CDR1 MNHNS, CDR2 SASEGT. Trimming took off 7 bases at V and 4 bases at J, with 17 bases between the two ends. This CDR3 contains 15 residues.

The genes are TRBV5-1 and TRBJ1-1; D gene uncertain. This CDR3 comprises 14 residues. Between the trimmed V and J ends, which lost 0 bases and 0 bases, there was a span of 6 bases. Germline V gives CDR1 SGHRS, CDR2 YFSETQ. CDR3 nucleotide sequence: TGCGCCAGCAGCTTGGGAGTCATGAACACTGAAGCTTTCTTT. Translated, it gives CASSLGVMNTEAFF.

V and J are TRBV7-2 and TRBJ2-7, with 10 bases that match TRBD2. Trimming at V came to 5 bases and at J to 0 bases, leaving 7 bases not matched to a gene. Germline V gives CDR1 SGHTA, CDR2 FQGNSA. The CDR3 spans 16 residues. DNA for the CDR3: TGTGCCAGCAGCGGCGGACTAGCGGCAAACTCCTACGAGCAGTACTTC. Residues: CASSGGLAANSYEQYF.

The chain uses TRBV5-1 and TRBJ1-1, with 9 bases that match TRBD1. The CDR3 covers 14 residues. Per germline, CDR1 SGHRS and CDR2 YFSETQ. Trimming cost V 0 bases and J 3 bases; bases outside gene matches: 0. The CDR3 loop is CASSLGTGDTEAFF. DNA of the CDR3: TGCGCCAGCAGCTTGGGGACAGGGGACACTGAAGCTTTCTTT.

V usage is TRBV7-3 and J usage is TRBJ2-2, with 13 bases lining up with TRBD2. J gave up 7 bases and V 5 bases, and 10 bases lay outside the gene matches. Germline assignment: CDR1 SGHTA and CDR2 FQGTGA. The CDR3 is 17 residues long. In DNA form, the CDR3 reads TGTGCCAGCAGCGCCACCGGGACTAGCGGGATTAACGGGGAGCTGTTTTTT. Protein product: CASSATGTSGINGELFF.

The V gene is TRBV19, the J gene TRBJ2-3; TRBD1 is a possible D gene (6 bases). CDR1 is LNHDA and CDR2 is SQIVND in the germline V gene (reference sequence). The CDR3 loop spans 13 amino acids. The V end lost 3 bases, the J end lost 6 bases, and 10 bases lay between the germline ends. The CDR3 sequence is CASSINRADTQYF. As DNA, the CDR3 is TGTGCCAGTAGTATCAACAGGGCCGATACGCAGTATTTT.

This clonotype was counted only a few times. This chain connects TRBV24-1 to TRBJ2-1; D is possibly TRBD2 (5 bases). The CDR3 consists of 16 residues. V was cut by 4 bases and J by 4 bases, with 16 bases left in between. Germline V gives CDR1 KGHDR, CDR2 SFDVKD. As DNA, the CDR3 is TGTGCCACCAGTGACACCTCAGGACGCGGGTACAATGAGCAGTTCTTC. Translation gives CATSDTSGRGYNEQFF.

This chain uses TRBV29-1 with TRBJ1-1, with D hard to call. Looked up from germline, CDR1 is SQVTM and CDR2 is ANQGSEA. Between the trimmed V and J ends, which lost 3 bases and 1 base, there was a span of 3 bases. The CDR3 sequence is 11 residues long. The CDR3 DNA sequence: TGCAGCGTTGAGGGGAACACTGAAGCTTTCTTT. Amino acid sequence: CSVEGNTEAFF.

The rearrangement uses TRBV6-1 and TRBJ2-1, with 7 nucleotides matching TRBD2. Trimming removed 3 bases from V and 7 bases from J; junction bases left unmatched: 9. This CDR3 has 15 residues. Germline loops: CDR1 MNHNS, CDR2 SASEGT. CDR3: CASSEGTTRMNEQFF. In DNA, the CDR3 is TGTGCCAGCAGTGAGGGGACTACAAGAATGAATGAGCAGTTCTTC.

J is TRBJ1-2 and V is TRBV10-3; 8 bases match TRBD1. The CDR3 is 15 amino acids. The J segment lost 1 base and the V segment lost 4 bases, leaving 5 bases of the junction unmatched. Germline V lookup: CDR1 ENHRY, CDR2 SYGVKD. CDR3 in amino acids: CAISAGQGGNYGYTF. The CDR3 nucleotides are TGTGCCATCAGTGCTGGACAGGGCGGTAACTATGGCTACACCTTC.

The rearrangement joins TRBV24-1 to TRBJ2-5, with 9 bases that match TRBD2. The CDR3 has 17 amino acids. Germline lookup yields CDR1 KGHDR and CDR2 SFDVKD. Trimming cost V 1 base and J 2 bases; bases outside gene matches: 7. The CDR3 protein is CATSDFGLAGLQETQYF. The DNA of the CDR3 is TGTGCCACCAGTGATTTTGGTCTAGCGGGATTACAAGAGACCCAGTACTTC.